This T cell receptor beta chain emerged from a study of shared clonotypes between healthy human individuals. The authors split each subset's genomic DNA evenly across several immunoSEQ plates. The DNA input per sorted-subset replicate PCR was roughly 0.2 ug, corresponding to some 33,000 T cell genomes. Libraries were prepared by immunoSEQ multiplex PCR; TCRdb keeps only in-frame clonotypes and omits some of them. The table shows roughly 1,500,000 clones, with less than 99% occurring only once. Germline lookup yields CDR1 SQVTM and CDR2 ANQGSEA. CDR3 length: 17 amino acids. Trimming took off 6 bases at V and 2 bases at J, with 22 bases between the two ends.

This sequence was found in a man aged 25 to 45 in good health. This chain joins TRBV29-1 and TRBJ2-2; D is uncertain. Sequenced input: naive CD4+ T cells sorted from blood. Subset of the sample: CD45RA+ positively selected. The CDR3 nucleotides are TGCAGCGTCAACCTACCCGGGCCCTCCCCAAACACCGGGGAGCTGTTTTTT. This gives the protein CSVNLPGPSPNTGELFF.